Presented here are 25 T cell receptor beta chains from one specimen sequenced in a study of T cells expressing NK-cell markers. TCRdb processed the 5' RACE reads again and assigns one entry to each CDR3 protein, with no DNA. The sample holds roughly 350,000 distinct CDR3 sequences. The sample consisted of blood T cells: a sorted CD56 or NKG2C T cell subset, CD4+ or CD8+ T cells, or bulk PBMC T cells (not recorded which). Every receptor here comes from a man aged 18 to 69 in good health.

This rearrangement joins TRBV27 to TRBJ2-7. The length of the CDR3 is 13 residues. Looked up from germline, CDR1 is MNHEY and CDR2 is SMNVEV (reference sequence). CDR3 protein: CASSSSPFYEQYF.

The chain carries TRBV7-9 and TRBJ2-2; the TCRdb D gene call, TRBD2, has no DNA to confirm it. Germline V CDR1 and CDR2: SEHNR, FQNEAQ (reference sequence). The CDR3 is 15 amino acids. The CDR3 protein is CASSGGGLHTGELFF.

The chain links TRBV27 to TRBJ2-3; TCRdb lists TRBD1, though no DNA is available to test this call. The CDR3 is 14 residues long. Germline lookup yields CDR1 MNHEY and CDR2 SMNVEV (reference sequence). CDR3 sequence reads: CASSFGTRADTQYF.

The chain combines TRBV9 with TRBJ2-1; without DNA, the TCRdb call of TRBD2 cannot be checked. This CDR3 is 17 amino acids long. CDR1 is SGDLS, CDR2 YYNGEE, per germline. CDR3 protein: CASSVASLAGRNNEQFF. Full variable domain (missing parts from reference TRBV9 and TRBJ2-1): DSGVTQTPKHLITATGQRVTLRCSPRSGDLSVYWYQQSLDQGLQFLIQYYNGEERAKGNILERFSAQQFPDLHSELNLSSLELGDSALYFCASSVASLAGRNNEQFFGPGTRLTVL.

The rearrangement links TRBV6-1 to TRBJ2-7; the TRBD2 assignment by TCRdb is unverifiable without DNA. Germline values: CDR1 MNHNS, CDR2 SASEGT. The CDR3 totals 15 residues. The CDR3 spells CASSEVLAGSYEQYF.

The chain couples TRBV6-1 to TRBJ2-5; TCRdb picks TRBD1, but there is no DNA to check that call. This CDR3 comprises 14 residues. Germline CDR1 reads MNHNS; CDR2 reads SASEGT. CDR3 region: CASSPFLGGETQYF.

The chain employs TRBV6-5 and TRBJ2-3. The CDR3 length is 16 residues. Germline CDR1 is MNHEY and CDR2 is SVGAGI. The CDR3 is CASSYWATVSTDTQYF.

This chain connects TRBV6-5 to TRBJ2-7. Looked up from germline, CDR1 is MNHEY and CDR2 is SVGAGI. The CDR3 consists of 13 residues. This CDR3 is CASSYSTDMKQYF.

The rearrangement joins TRBV10-2 to TRBJ2-3; the TCRdb D gene call, TRBD2, has no DNA to confirm it. Germline lookup yields CDR1 WSHSY and CDR2 SAAADI. The CDR3 contains 18 residues. CDR3 amino acids: CASSDGSGGLWGTDTQYF.

The rearrangement links TRBV7-2 to TRBJ2-3. CDR1 and CDR2 from the germline V gene are SGHTA and FQGNSA. The CDR3 is 13 amino acids. The CDR3: CASSDGLFDTQYF.

CDR3 amino acids: CASSPDRPGPGSGANVLTF. The J gene is TRBJ2-6, the V gene TRBV18; lacking DNA, the TRBD1 call made by TCRdb goes unchecked. This CDR3 contains 19 residues. Germline loops: CDR1 KGHSH, CDR2 LQKENI.

The chain couples TRBV6-1 to TRBJ1-5; absent DNA, TCRdb's TRBD1 call cannot be checked. Germline-derived CDR1 and CDR2 are MNHNS and SASEGT. The CDR3 sequence is 19 residues long. This CDR3 reads CASSAHPGWGNNLNQPQHF.

The chain couples TRBV7-9 to TRBJ2-5; TCRdb reports TRBD2, a call that lacks DNA to check it against. The CDR3 length is 14 residues. CDR1 is SEHNR, CDR2 FQNEAQ, per germline (reference sequence). The CDR3 sequence is CASSPTSGRETQYF.

The chain employs TRBV29-1 and TRBJ1-4. Germline CDR1 and CDR2: SQVTM and ANQGSEA. This CDR3 comprises 14 residues. CDR3 loop: CSVEAPQDHEKLFF.

The rearrangement links TRBV5-1 to TRBJ2-7; TCRdb lists TRBD1, though no DNA is available to test this call. This CDR3 region has 15 residues. Germline CDR1 and CDR2: SGHRS and YFSETQ. CDR3 protein: CASSLNSARGAEQYF.

This sequence joins TRBV13 and TRBJ2-1; TCRdb picks TRBD1, but there is no DNA to check that call. The CDR3 runs to 22 residues. CDR1 PRHDT and CDR2 FYEKMQ come from the germline V gene (reference sequence). The CDR3 is CASSLGPTGGHPKFSSYNEQFF.

The chain links TRBV6-5 to TRBJ2-3; TCRdb designates TRBD1, a call that cannot be tested without DNA. The CDR3 has 12 residues. Germline values: CDR1 MNHEY, CDR2 SVGAGI. CDR3 region: CASSPLGYTQYF.

The rearrangement joins TRBV27 to TRBJ1-6. Germline V gene lookup returns CDR1 MNHEY and CDR2 SMNVEV (reference sequence). The CDR3 runs to 12 residues. CDR3 loop: CASRSKGSPLHF.

V is TRBV13 and J is TRBJ2-3; TCRdb returns TRBD2, unconfirmable since there is no DNA. CDR3 length: 21 residues. Looked up from germline, CDR1 is PRHDT and CDR2 is FYEKMQ (reference sequence). CDR3 residues: CASSELPSYLGGPANTDTQYF.

The chain combines TRBV20-1 with TRBJ1-2; TCRdb proposes TRBD1, but this gene call is untestable without DNA. CDR1 and CDR2 from the germline V gene are DFQATT and SNEGSKA (reference sequence). The CDR3 is 14 amino acids. This CDR3 reads CSASWAGGWYGYTF.

This sequence joins TRBV20-1 and TRBJ1-2; TCRdb lists TRBD1, though no DNA is available to test this call. CDR3 length equals 15 residues. The germline CDR1 and CDR2 sequences are DFQATT and SNEGSKA (reference sequence). The CDR3 sequence is CSARPTGTGSYGYTF.

The CDR3 spells CATSDPGQGASGANVLTF. The chain combines TRBV24-1 with TRBJ2-6; TCRdb calls TRBD1, which cannot be checked without DNA. The CDR3 runs 18 residues. Germline CDR1 KGHDR, CDR2 SFDVKD.

V usage is TRBV4-2 and J usage is TRBJ2-2; TCRdb indicates TRBD1, and absent DNA this call remains unverified. Germline assignment: CDR1 LGHNA and CDR2 YNFKEQ. This CDR3 comprises 15 residues. The CDR3 sequence is CASSQRDGAAGELFF.

The V and J genes are TRBV6-4 and TRBJ1-5. The CDR3 is made up of 14 amino acids. From germline, CDR1 is MRHNA and CDR2 SNTAGT. The CDR3 protein is CASSVEYSNQPQHF.

V usage is TRBV20-1 and J usage is TRBJ2-5; TCRdb lists TRBD1, though no DNA is available to test this call. The CDR3 is made up of 13 amino acids. CDR1 and CDR2 (germline): DFQATT, SNEGSKA (reference sequence). CDR3 region: CSVPTLLGETQYF.